These 22 T cell receptor beta chains originate from one sample sequenced in a study of OX40 agonist ivuxolimab in advanced cancers. Profiling relied on immunoSEQ multiplex PCR, and the TCRdb table lists in-frame clones only, not all of them. The table has about 58,000 clones, about 88% seen once. Here the sequenced sample was CD4+ or CD8+ T cells sorted from blood, taken in a trial of the OX40 agonist ivuxolimab. The receptors here all came from an adult with an advanced solid tumor such as melanoma, head and neck, liver or kidney cancer.

The rearrangement links TRBV19 to TRBJ1-3; no reliable D call. Germline CDR1 is LNHDA and CDR2 is SQIVND (reference sequence). Trimming shortened V by 7 bases and J by 0 bases, and 10 bases separated the two germline ends. This CDR3 has 14 residues. The CDR3 DNA follows: TGTGCCAGTAATCAGGCGACCTCTGGAAACACCATATATTTT. Residues: CASNQATSGNTIYF.

This chain links TRBV18 with TRBJ2-5; D is possibly TRBD1 (5 bases). There are 15 residues in the CDR3. The V gene's germline CDR1 is KGHSH and CDR2 LQKENI. Trimming removed 3 bases from V and 2 bases from J, with 13 bases in between. CDR3 in amino acids: CASSPYRNLQETQYF. CDR3 bases: TGTGCCAGCTCACCTTACAGGAATTTACAAGAGACCCAGTACTTC.

This sequence joins TRBV5-1 and TRBJ2-7, with no clear D. The germline V gene has CDR1 SGHRS and CDR2 YFSETQ. Trimming left V 0 bases short and J 2 bases short, with 9 bases between. The CDR3 is 14 amino acids. This CDR3 reads CASSLGQVPYEQYF. The CDR3 DNA reads as TGCGCCAGCAGCTTGGGGCAGGTTCCCTACGAGCAGTACTTC.

The rearrangement uses TRBV5-4 and TRBJ2-1; D possibly uses TRBD1 or TRBD2 (6 bases each). There are 16 residues in the CDR3. CDR1 is SGHNT, CDR2 YYREEE, per germline (reference sequence). With 5 bases removed from V and 0 bases from J, the gap between germline ends came to 15 bases. CDR3 coding DNA: TGTGCCAGCAGGAGGATAAGGGGGGCCTCCTACAATGAGCAGTTCTTC. Translation: CASRRIRGASYNEQFF.

The chain carries TRBV20-1 and TRBJ2-3; possible D gene TRBD2, 5 bases. Trimming took 3 bases from V and 7 from J, leaving 8 bases between them. The CDR3 is 11 amino acids. Germline values: CDR1 DFQATT, CDR2 SNEGSKA (reference sequence). Written as DNA, the CDR3 is TGCAGTGCTAGCAACGGGAATACGCAGTATTTT. It specifies CSASNGNTQYF.

The rearrangement uses TRBV27 and TRBJ2-5; unclear D gene. Germline V lookup: CDR1 MNHEY, CDR2 SMNVEV (reference sequence). The CDR3 is 14 amino acids. V was trimmed by 4 bases and J by 1 base, leaving 10 bases between them. CDR3 DNA sequence: TGTGCCAGCAGTTCCCCTGGCCTCCAAGAGACCCAGTACTTC. This translates into CASSSPGLQETQYF.

The J gene is TRBJ2-5, the V gene TRBV6-1; D is unclear. This CDR3 spans 11 amino acids. Trimming took 5 bases from V and 11 from J, leaving 12 bases between them. Looked up from germline, CDR1 is MNHNS and CDR2 is SASEGT. CDR3 sequence reads: CASSPSLGQYF. CDR3 nucleotide sequence: TGTGCCAGCAGTCCCTCCTTAGGGCAGTACTTC.

V gene TRBV7-9 combines with J gene TRBJ1-2; weak D call: TRBD1 (6 bases). Trimming removed 5 bases from V and 2 bases from J, with 9 bases in between. This CDR3 is built from 13 residues. Looked up from germline, CDR1 is SEHNR and CDR2 is FQNEAQ (reference sequence). DNA for the CDR3: TGTGCCAGCAGCCCGGACAGCAACTATGGCTACACCTTC. Translating gives CASSPDSNYGYTF.

This sequence joins TRBV19 and TRBJ1-4; D is uncertain. CDR3 size: 14 residues. Trimming took off 5 bases at V and 7 bases at J, with 14 bases between the two ends. In germline, CDR1 is LNHDA, CDR2 SQIVND (reference sequence). In DNA, the CDR3 is TGTGCCAGTAGTTACAGCCGCGGAGGTGAAAAACTGTTTTTT. Protein sequence: CASSYSRGGEKLFF.

The rearrangement uses TRBV2 and TRBJ1-5, with D possibly being TRBD1 (6 bases). The V end was cut by 6 bases, the J end by 6 bases, with 12 bases between. This CDR3 comprises 13 residues. CDR1 and CDR2 (germline): SNHLY, FYNNEI. CDR3 sequence: CASREGGGQPQHF. DNA of the CDR3: TGTGCCAGCAGGGAGGGGGGCGGTCAGCCCCAGCATTTT.

The chain couples TRBV5-4 to TRBJ2-5; D may be TRBD1 or TRBD2 (6 bases each). This CDR3 comprises 13 residues. Germline V CDR1 and CDR2: SGHNT, YYREEE (reference sequence). V shed 5 bases and J shed 4 bases, with 12 bases lying between them. As DNA, the CDR3 is TGTGCCAGCAGGTCTGGAGGGGGAGAGACCCAGTACTTC. Its protein is CASRSGGGETQYF.

The rearrangement uses TRBV4-1 and TRBJ1-1; D gene unclear. V lost 1 base and J 1 base, leaving 7 bases between the germline ends. The V gene's germline CDR1 is MGHRA and CDR2 YSYEKL. This CDR3 region has 14 residues. The CDR3 loop reads CASSQVVGNTEAFF. CDR3 nucleotide sequence: TGCGCCAGCAGCCAAGTTGTTGGGAACACTGAAGCTTTCTTT.

The chain combines TRBV9 with TRBJ2-3; D call uncertain. The V gene lost 0 bases and the J gene lost 1 base, with 6 bases spanning the gap. Germline V CDR1 and CDR2: SGDLS, YYNGEE. The CDR3 is made up of 14 amino acids. The CDR3 nucleotides read TGTGCCAGCAGCGTAGAGGCGGGCACAGATACGCAGTATTTT. It yields the protein CASSVEAGTDTQYF.

This clone was seen only once. The rearrangement uses TRBV7-9 and TRBJ2-2; D may be TRBD2 (6 bases). The CDR3 has 17 residues. Germline loops: CDR1 SEHNR, CDR2 FQNEAQ (reference sequence). The V gene lost 5 bases and the J gene lost 6 bases, with 22 bases spanning the gap. DNA of the CDR3: TGTGCCAGCAGCCCAACGGTGGGGGGTTTCCTAGCCGGGGAGCTGTTTTTT. This gives the protein CASSPTVGGFLAGELFF.

The J gene is TRBJ1-2, the V gene TRBV5-1; D is ambiguous. V was trimmed by 1 base and J by 4 bases, leaving 5 bases between them. This CDR3 is built from 12 residues. CDR1 and CDR2 (germline): SGHRS, YFSETQ. The CDR3 protein is CASSLLGYGYTF. The CDR3 DNA sequence: TGCGCCAGCAGCTTGTTGGGCTATGGCTACACCTTC.

The genes are TRBV5-4 and TRBJ2-1, with 12 bases identical to TRBD2. Trimming cost V 0 bases and J 4 bases; bases outside gene matches: 5. CDR1 and CDR2 (germline): SGHNT, YYREEE (reference sequence). CDR3 size: 17 residues. CDR3 loop: CASSLGLAGAPYNEQFF. DNA of the CDR3: TGTGCCAGCAGCTTGGGACTAGCGGGAGCCCCTTACAATGAGCAGTTCTTC.

The V call is TRBV29-1, the J call TRBJ1-5; no firm D call. Germline lookup yields CDR1 SQVTM and CDR2 ANQGSEA. V was pared by 1 base and J by 7 bases, with 8 bases between. The length of the CDR3 is 12 residues. The CDR3 nucleotides read TGCAGCGTTGAAGTGGCAGGACAGCCCCAGCATTTT. Translated: CSVEVAGQPQHF.

Details on this clone: The sample holds other DNA sequences that translate to the same CDR3. The rearrangement links TRBV20-1 to TRBJ1-1; D not certain. The CDR3 runs 11 residues. Per the germline V gene, CDR1 is DFQATT and CDR2 is SNEGSKA (reference sequence). The V and J ends lost 5 bases and 5 bases respectively, with 9 bases between them. In nucleotides, the CDR3 is TGCAGTGCTGGGCGTTGGACTGAAGCTTTCTTT. Protein sequence: CSAGRWTEAFF.

The chain is built from TRBV28 and TRBJ2-1; the D gene is possibly TRBD1 (6 bases). This CDR3 contains 22 residues. Germline assignment: CDR1 MDHEN and CDR2 SYDVKM. Deletions cut 5 bases from V and 0 bases from J, with 32 bases between. The CDR3 region has the DNA TGTGCCAGCAGTCAAATACAGGGATCGAGGGTACGTAGCCGGAGCTCCTACAATGAGCAGTTCTTC. Its translation: CASSQIQGSRVRSRSSYNEQFF.

The V gene is TRBV5-1, the J gene TRBJ2-1; D may match TRBD1 or TRBD2 (6 bases each). Trimming stripped 0 bases from V and 2 bases from J, with 9 bases between. This CDR3 region has 15 residues. Germline V lookup: CDR1 SGHRS, CDR2 YFSETQ. CDR3 DNA sequence: TGCGCCAGCAGCTTGGGGGGGGACACCTACAATGAGCAGTTCTTC. This gives the protein CASSLGGDTYNEQFF.

The V gene is TRBV11-2, the J gene TRBJ2-5, with D possibly TRBD2 on 6 matching bases. Trimming took 4 bases from V and 4 from J, leaving 16 bases between them. Germline assignment: CDR1 SGHAT and CDR2 FQNNGV. This CDR3 has 15 residues. The CDR3 protein is CASSYNPGGRETQYF. CDR3 nucleotide sequence: TGTGCCAGCAGCTATAACCCCGGGGGAAGAGAGACCCAGTACTTC.

CDR3: CASGRAQGNTIYF. CDR3 in DNA: TGTGCCAGTGGCCGAGCTCAGGGAAACACCATATATTTT. V and J are TRBV19 and TRBJ1-3; no clear D gene. V was shortened by 8 bases and J by 4 bases, with 12 bases between the two germline ends. The V gene's germline CDR1 is LNHDA and CDR2 SQIVND (reference sequence). The CDR3 covers 13 residues.